The sample holds a few counts of the clone carrying this T cell receptor beta chain. Its antigen is unidentified. The data are from a study of CD8+CD57+ T cells in acquired aplastic anemia. Study background: Sorted CD4+ and CD8+ cells yielded about 2.9 ug of DNA on average. Findings and limits, study-wide: The study identified more than 25 CD8+ CDR3 sequences shared by patients and controls.

Genomic DNA templated the TCR beta VDJ and CDR3 profiling. Each CDR3 protein is one row after TCRdb ran MiXCR on the reads. The sample lists around 500,000 distinct CDR3 sequences, approximately 33% occurring once. V dropped 5 bases and J dropped 8 bases, with 7 bases sitting between them. The germline gives CDR1 SNHLY, CDR2 FYNNEI. This CDR3 has 12 amino acids. The patients chosen for sequencing had shown expansion of CD8+CD57+ cells (detected by flow cytometry). Prior therapy had not been administered to any patient at the time of blood sampling. The chain recombines TRBV2 with TRBJ1-6; D gene ambiguous. The specimen sequenced was sorted CD4+, CD8+, or CD8+CD57+ T cells (not recorded which) from PBMCs. This clonotype originated in a human donor with aplastic anemia. CDR3 protein: CASSITYSPLHF. For the CDR3, the DNA is TGTGCCAGCAGTATAACGTATTCACCCCTCCACTTT.